This passage covers 26 T cell receptor beta chains from one sample sequenced in a study of technical replicates of blood from four donors. Some clones are missing from TCRdb's copy, which holds only in-frame ones; the method was immunoSEQ multiplex PCR. The repertoire consists of roughly 80,000 clones, with about 89% occurring once and the leading ten covering about 0.38%. The sequencing input was T cells isolated from PBMCs. These receptors came from a human donor in good health.

V is TRBV4-1 and J is TRBJ2-7; 11 positions agree with TRBD1. V shed 2 bases and J 2 bases; nucleotides not matched to a gene: 11. This CDR3 has 18 residues. Germline V gives CDR1 MGHRA, CDR2 YSYEKL. The CDR3 nucleotides are TGCGCCAGCAGCCAATCTCAGGCGGACAGGGGGCCCACCTACGAGCAGTACTTC. It translates to CASSQSQADRGPTYEQYF.

The V gene is TRBV20-1, the J gene TRBJ1-1; the match to TRBD1 covers 7 bases. The V gene's germline CDR1 is DFQATT and CDR2 SNEGSKA (reference sequence). V gave up 2 bases and J gave up 11 bases; unmatched junction bases: 2. This CDR3 comprises 10 residues. The CDR3, as DNA: TGCAGTGCTAGATCGACAGGGGCTTTCTTT. It yields the protein CSARSTGAFF.

The genes are TRBV7-9 and TRBJ2-1; maybe TRBD2 (6 bases). The CDR3 runs 16 residues. Trimming stripped 1 base from V and 5 bases from J, with 15 bases between. Germline lookup yields CDR1 SEHNR and CDR2 FQNEAQ (reference sequence). The CDR3 spells CASSLGGVLVDNEQFF. CDR3 DNA: TGTGCCAGCAGCTTAGGGGGGGTACTTGTGGACAATGAGCAGTTCTTC.

V usage is TRBV7-4 and J usage is TRBJ1-1; no firm D call. Trimming stripped 3 bases from V and 5 bases from J, with 16 bases between. The CDR3 covers 15 residues. Germline V gene sequence: CDR1 SGHVT, CDR2 SQSDAQ. CDR3 loop: CASSFGERLGTEAFF. CDR3 DNA sequence: TGTGCCAGCAGCTTCGGGGAAAGATTGGGGACTGAAGCTTTCTTT.

V and J are TRBV6-5 and TRBJ2-3; no definite D call. This CDR3 contains 15 residues. V dropped 2 bases and J dropped 9 bases, with 18 bases sitting between them. CDR1 is MNHEY, CDR2 SVGAGI, per germline. This CDR3 reads CASSYPSFGPKTQYF. The CDR3 DNA reads TGTGCCAGCAGTTACCCGTCATTTGGGCCGAAGACGCAGTATTTT.

The chain joins TRBV25-1 to TRBJ2-1; 10 positions agree with TRBD1. Germline V lookup: CDR1 MGHDK, CDR2 SYGVNS. V trimming: 5 bases; J trimming: 8 bases; junction bases outside the gene matches: 9. There are 15 residues in the CDR3. The CDR3: CASSPWTGGKDEQFF. The CDR3 bases are TGTGCCAGCAGTCCCTGGACAGGGGGTAAGGATGAGCAGTTCTTC. Complete variable domain (other parts from reference TRBV25-1 and TRBJ2-1): EADIYQTPRYLVIGTGKKITLECSQTMGHDKMYWYQQDPGMELHLIHYSYGVNSTEKGDLSSESTVSRIRTEHFPLTLESARPSHTSQYLCASSPWTGGKDEQFFGPGTRLTVL.

This sequence joins TRBV9 and TRBJ2-7; TRBD2 matches at 7 bases. Trimming at V came to 2 bases and at J to 0 bases, leaving 5 bases not matched to a gene. Per germline, CDR1 SGDLS and CDR2 YYNGEE. This CDR3 has 15 residues. Here the CDR3 reads CASSVSGGSSYEQYF. The CDR3 nucleotides read TGTGCCAGCAGCGTCTCGGGAGGAAGCTCCTACGAGCAGTACTTC.

The V and J genes are TRBV6-6 and TRBJ2-7; 9 bases match TRBD1. Germline values: CDR1 MNHNY, CDR2 SVGAGI (reference sequence). Losses at the gene ends were 0 bases for V and 10 bases for J; bases not matched to a gene: 10. CDR3 length: 15 residues. The CDR3 region is CASSYSVDRGDNQYF. CDR3 coding DNA: TGTGCCAGCAGTTACTCCGTGGACAGGGGCGACAATCAGTACTTC.

The count of this clone is one. The rearrangement links TRBV7-9 to TRBJ2-1, with 7 bases identical to TRBD2. Germline CDR1 SEHNR, CDR2 FQNEAQ (reference sequence). The CDR3 runs to 14 residues. V lost 5 bases and J lost 5; bases outside the gene matches: 6. The CDR3 DNA sequence: TGTGCCAGCAGCATCCTAGCGGTAAACAATGAGCAGTTCTTC. Translation gives CASSILAVNNEQFF.

The chain employs TRBV6-1 and TRBJ1-2; 9 bases are a match to TRBD1. J was trimmed by 4 bases and V by 1 base; bases with no gene match: 1. The CDR3 is made up of 14 amino acids. Per the germline V gene, CDR1 is MNHNS and CDR2 is SASEGT. CDR3 sequence reads: CASSEGTGAYGYTF. The CDR3 nucleotides read TGTGCCAGCAGTGAAGGGACAGGGGCCTATGGCTACACCTTC.

This clone has a handful of counts. The chain employs TRBV29-1 and TRBJ1-3, with TRBD1 matching over 7 bases. The germline V gene encodes CDR1 SQVTM and CDR2 ANQGSEA. The CDR3 runs 15 residues. V dropped 4 bases and J dropped 3; count of bases not matched to a gene: 9. CDR3 DNA sequence: TGCAGCGTTGTGGGGACAGTCCCCTTTGGAAACACCATATATTTT. Encoded protein: CSVVGTVPFGNTIYF.

This chain joins TRBV5-8 and TRBJ1-2, with no clear D. This CDR3 comprises 15 residues. The germline V and J ends were trimmed by 0 bases and 5 bases, with 14 bases remaining between them. CDR1 SGHTS and CDR2 YDEGEE come from the germline V gene. The CDR3, as DNA: TGTGCCAGCAGCTTGGGGTCCATTCCCCAGTATGGCTACACCTTC. This gives the protein CASSLGSIPQYGYTF.

In regard to this clone: Other DNA sequences in this specimen translate into the identical CDR3. This sequence joins TRBV28 and TRBJ2-3; D possibly corresponds to TRBD2 (5 bases). Germline values: CDR1 MDHEN, CDR2 SYDVKM. This CDR3 contains 13 residues. Trimming shortened V by 6 bases and J by 3 bases, and 10 bases separated the two germline ends. The CDR3 protein is CASSPPGTDTQYF. Written as DNA, the CDR3 is TGTGCCAGCAGCCCTCCGGGGACAGATACGCAGTATTTT.

The rearrangement uses TRBV7-9 and TRBJ2-1; 8 bases are a match to TRBD2. The germline CDR1 and CDR2 sequences are SEHNR and FQNEAQ (reference sequence). This CDR3 is 16 amino acids long. Trimming took 1 base from V and 7 from J; bases not matched to a gene: 9. CDR3 amino acids: CASSLEDSGNLNEQFF. DNA of the CDR3: TGTGCCAGCAGCTTAGAGGATAGCGGGAATCTGAATGAGCAGTTCTTC.

The V and J genes are TRBV18 and TRBJ2-5, with 7 bases fitting TRBD1. V trimming: 2 bases; J trimming: 2 bases; junction bases outside the gene matches: 2. The CDR3 runs to 14 residues. Germline V gene lookup returns CDR1 KGHSH and CDR2 LQKENI. The CDR3 nucleotides read TGTGCCAGCTCACCAAAACAGGGGCAAGAGACCCAGTACTTC. Protein product: CASSPKQGQETQYF.

The chain carries TRBV6-5 and TRBJ2-2, with 7 bases aligning to TRBD2. V dropped 6 bases and J dropped 6; count of bases not matched to a gene: 4. This CDR3 contains 13 residues. CDR1 and CDR2 (germline): MNHEY, SVGAGI. CDR3 loop: CASRGTSAGELFF. The CDR3 DNA reads TGTGCCAGCAGGGGTACTAGCGCCGGGGAGCTGTTTTTT.

The J gene is TRBJ2-2, the V gene TRBV5-6; D unresolved. From germline, CDR1 is SGHDT and CDR2 YYEEEE. V dropped 2 bases and J dropped 1 base, with 6 bases sitting between them. The CDR3 extends over 14 amino acids. The CDR3, as DNA: TGTGCCAGCAGCTTCATCCAGAACACCGGGGAGCTGTTTTTT. Protein: CASSFIQNTGELFF.

The genes are TRBV6-5 and TRBJ1-2, with a tentative D call TRBD1 (6 bases). This CDR3 spans 13 amino acids. The V gene lost 5 bases and the J gene lost 7 bases, with 14 bases spanning the gap. CDR1 is MNHEY, CDR2 SVGAGI, per germline. The CDR3 DNA is TGTGCCAGCAGTCCAACAGGGTTCGGTGGCTACACCTTC. It encodes CASSPTGFGGYTF.

The J gene is TRBJ1-2, the V gene TRBV30; 9 positions match TRBD1. The germline V gene has CDR1 GTSNPN and CDR2 SVGIG (reference sequence). Losses at the gene ends were 1 base for V and 6 bases for J; bases not matched to a gene: 6. The CDR3 contains 14 residues. CDR3 sequence: CAWSGTGVTNGYTF. CDR3 nucleotides: TGTGCCTGGAGTGGGACAGGGGTAACTAATGGCTACACCTTC.

The rearrangement joins TRBV7-3 to TRBJ1-2, with D unclear. Germline values: CDR1 SGHTA, CDR2 FQGTGA. V was clipped by 5 bases and J by 8 bases, with 21 bases between them. This CDR3 comprises 15 residues. This CDR3 is CASSPSSGALEGYTF. In nucleotides, the CDR3 is TGTGCCAGCAGCCCCAGTTCGGGAGCCCTGGAGGGCTACACCTTC.

The chain joins TRBV6-4 to TRBJ1-1; TRBD1 matches at 7 bases. The J segment lost 2 bases and the V segment lost 4 bases, leaving 7 bases of the junction unmatched. From germline, CDR1 is MRHNA and CDR2 SNTAGT. The CDR3 totals 15 residues. CDR3 nucleotides: TGTGCCAGCAGTGCCGCAGGGGGGTACAACACTGAAGCTTTCTTT. It yields the protein CASSAAGGYNTEAFF.

In its sample, this clone was seen a few times. This chain links TRBV7-9 with TRBJ2-3, with 15 bases matching TRBD2. Germline CDR1 and CDR2: SEHNR and FQNEAQ (reference sequence). After removal of 4 bases from V and 1 base from J, the junction contained 6 bases not matched to a gene. The CDR3 contains 18 residues. The CDR3 is CASSSGLAGGFGTDTQYF. The CDR3 DNA sequence: TGTGCCAGCAGCTCCGGACTAGCGGGAGGGTTCGGCACAGATACGCAGTATTTT.

This sequence joins TRBV7-6 and TRBJ2-7; D perhaps matches TRBD2 (5 bases). Between the trimmed V and J ends, which lost 2 bases and 1 base, there was a span of 9 bases. CDR3 length: 14 amino acids. In germline, CDR1 is SGHVS, CDR2 FNYEAQ. The CDR3 DNA is TGTGCCAGCAGCTTAATTCGGGAATCCTACGAGCAGTACTTC. Translating gives CASSLIRESYEQYF. Full variable domain (rest looked up from reference TRBV7-6 and TRBJ2-7): GAGVSQSPRYKVTKRGQDVALRCDPISGHVSLYWYRQALGQGPEFLTYFNYEAQQDKSGLPNDRFSAERPEGSISTLTIQRTEQRDSAMYRCASSLIRESYEQYFGPGTRLTVT.

V usage is TRBV9 and J usage is TRBJ1-1; 8 bases are a match to TRBD1. V shed 0 bases, J shed 7 bases, and the junction held 8 bases outside the gene matches. Germline V CDR1 and CDR2: SGDLS, YYNGEE. There are 15 residues in the CDR3. This chain's CDR3 is CASSVGSGGGNEAFF. In nucleotides, the CDR3 is TGTGCCAGCAGCGTAGGGTCAGGGGGCGGTAATGAAGCTTTCTTT.

This rearrangement joins TRBV4-1 to TRBJ2-3; 14 bases are a match to TRBD2. Germline-derived CDR1 and CDR2 are MGHRA and YSYEKL. After removal of 0 bases from V and 8 bases from J, the junction contained 1 base not matched to a gene. The CDR3 is 15 residues long. The CDR3 region is CASSQEGLAGVTQYF. The CDR3 coding sequence is TGCGCCAGCAGCCAAGAGGGACTAGCGGGAGTTACGCAGTATTTT.

J is TRBJ1-2 and V is TRBV7-8; possible D gene TRBD1, 5 bases. This CDR3 comprises 14 residues. The germline CDR1 and CDR2 sequences are SGHVS and FQNEAQ. V lost 4 bases to trimming and J lost 4 bases, with 13 bases between them. The CDR3 DNA reads TGTGCCAGCAGCTCGCAGGGTAGCGGCTATGGCTACACCTTC. Its translation is CASSSQGSGYGYTF.